These T cell receptor beta chains were read from a single sample in a study of blood T cell repertoires in COVID-19. Some clones are missing from TCRdb's copy, which holds only in-frame ones; the method was immunoSEQ multiplex PCR. The data show 300,000 to 450,000 clones, with roughly 86% seen just once and 2.5% to 3.5% held by the top ten. Sequencing used peripheral blood. The receptors stem from a human donor in a cohort sampled during active COVID-19. Each CDR3 is given with its conserved first and last residue. A D gene is named only where the DNA matches it firmly. Clone size appears in some rows only: once, few, many, or a class for an expanded clone.

d_call clone_size j_call v_call cdr3_nt cdr3_aa
TRBD2 . TRBJ2-7 TRBV19 TGTGCCAGTAGTCTGGCTAGCGGGACTCTGGAGCAGTACTTC CASSLASGTLEQYF
. few TRBJ2-3 TRBV5-1 TGCGCCAGCAGCTTGGTGACAGCTAGCACAGATACGCAGTATTTT CASSLVTASTDTQYF
. . TRBJ2-7 TRBV27 TGTGCCAGCAGCCCTATGGGGGGTTCCTACGAGCAGTACTTC CASSPMGGSYEQYF
. once TRBJ2-7 TRBV18 TGTGCCAGCTCACCAAAGGGGTACGAGCAGTACTTC CASSPKGYEQYF
TRBD1 . TRBJ2-1 TRBV29-1 TGCAGCGTTGTAGGGGGACAGGGGGTCTACAATGAGCAGTTCTTC CSVVGGQGVYNEQFF
TRBD2 . TRBJ2-2 TRBV5-4 TGTGCCAGCAGCTTGGGGATAGCGGGAGTGGCCGGGGAGCTGTTTTTT CASSLGIAGVAGELFF
TRBD2 . TRBJ2-1 TRBV6-1 TGTGCCAGCAGTGAAGTGTACGGGCCTCTAGCGGGGGGGCTAAATGAGCAGTTCTTC CASSEVYGPLAGGLNEQFF
TRBD2 . TRBJ2-5 TRBV18 TGTGCCAGCTCGAAAACGAGGCGGGAGATGGGAGAGACCCAGTACTTC CASSKTRREMGETQYF
TRBD2 few TRBJ2-5 TRBV24-1 TGTGCCACCTCGAGCGGGAAGGTCGGGAGGGAGACCCAGTACTTC CATSSGKVGRETQYF
. . TRBJ2-5 TRBV4-1 TGCGCCAGCAGCCAAGGAATCGAAGGCAGGGGAGAGACCCAGTACTTC CASSQGIEGRGETQYF
TRBD1 . TRBJ2-1 TRBV19 TGTGCCAGTAGATTGTCCCCAGGGGGTCGGCTCAATGAGCAGTTCTTC CASRLSPGGRLNEQFF
TRBD1 . TRBJ2-1 TRBV5-1 TGCGCCAGCAGCCCCCGGACAGGGATAAATGAGCAGTTCTTC CASSPRTGINEQFF
TRBD1 . TRBJ1-2 TRBV19 TGTGCCAGTAGTATAGTTTTATTGAGGACAGGGGAAAATGGCTACACCTTC CASSIVLLRTGENGYTF
TRBD1 . TRBJ2-7 TRBV5-6 TGTGCCAGCAGCTTGGCCCTGACAGGGGGCTACGAGCAGTACTTC CASSLALTGGYEQYF
TRBD2 few TRBJ2-1 TRBV19 TGTGCCAGTACCAGAGACTTGGGCGGGAGTGGAACCTACAATGAGCAGTTCTTC CASTRDLGGSGTYNEQFF
TRBD1 . TRBJ1-6 TRBV10-3 TGTGCCATCAGTGAGTACGACAGGGGGAATTCACCCCTCCACTTT CAISEYDRGNSPLHF
. few TRBJ2-3 TRBV2 TGTGCCAGCAGTGAAGCCGACCTAGCCCCAGATACGCAGTATTTT CASSEADLAPDTQYF
. . TRBJ2-5 TRBV13 TGTGCCAGCAGCCCAGGCCTAAACTCGCCAGAGACCCAGTACTTC CASSPGLNSPETQYF
TRBD2 once TRBJ2-5 TRBV28 TGTGCCAGCAGTTTGGCGGGGGGACAAGAGACCCAGTACTTC CASSLAGGQETQYF
TRBD1 . TRBJ2-3 TRBV28 TGTGCCAGCAGCCCACCCCGACAGGGATCGACAGATACGCAGTATTTT CASSPPRQGSTDTQYF
TRBD2 . TRBJ2-1 TRBV7-8 TGTGCCAGCAGCTTTGTACCACTAGCGGGAGACTACAATGAGCAGTTCTTC CASSFVPLAGDYNEQFF
TRBD2 . TRBJ2-1 TRBV7-9 TGTGCCAGCAGCCGACCGGGACTAGGTAATGAGCAGTTCTTC CASSRPGLGNEQFF
TRBD1 . TRBJ2-3 TRBV6-1 TGTGCCAGCAGTGACCCACCCACGACAGGGTTTATGGGCACAGATACGCAGTATTTT CASSDPPTTGFMGTDTQYF
. . TRBJ2-5 TRBV7-9 TGTGCCAGCAGCTTAGTGGGCCCACCTGAGGGAGAGACCCAGTACTTC CASSLVGPPEGETQYF
TRBD2 . TRBJ2-3 TRBV29-1 TGCAGCGTTGATGAGGTAGCGGGTTCTAGCACAGATACGCAGTATTTT CSVDEVAGSSTDTQYF
TRBD1 . TRBJ1-2 TRBV19 TGTGCCAGTAAATTAGTGGAGAGGACAGGTTATGGCTACACCTTC CASKLVERTGYGYTF
TRBD1 few TRBJ1-2 TRBV3-1/TRBV3-2 TGTGCCAGCAGCCGACAGGGGGCATTGGGCTATGGCTACACCTTC CASSRQGALGYGYTF
TRBD1 . TRBJ2-3 TRBV30 TGTGCCTGGAGTGACTTGGGGACAGGGACAGATACGCAGTATTTT CAWSDLGTGTDTQYF
. . TRBJ2-1 TRBV9 TGTGCCAGCAGCGGTGGGGAGGAGGAATCTAATGAGCAGTTCTTC CASSGGEEESNEQFF
TRBD2 . TRBJ2-7 TRBV7-2 TGTGCCAGCAGCTCCCCACTAGCGGGAGTTGGGTACGAGCAGTACTTC CASSSPLAGVGYEQYF
TRBD1 . TRBJ1-4 TRBV28 TGTGCCAGCAGTTTCGGGACAGCTGCAACTAATGAAAAACTGTTTTTT CASSFGTAATNEKLFF
. . TRBJ2-1 TRBV11-3 TGTGCCAGCAGCTTAGGTTTTCGGGGGTACAATGAGCAGTTCTTC CASSLGFRGYNEQFF
. once TRBJ1-4 TRBV15 TGTGCCACCAGCAGAGATTCCGCGGCTGCAACTAATGAAAAACTGTTTTTT CATSRDSAAATNEKLFF
TRBD2 . TRBJ2-1 TRBV30 TGTGCCTGGAGCCGAGGACTAGCGGGGGGACGGGAGCAGTTCTTC CAWSRGLAGGREQFF
TRBD1 . TRBJ2-3 TRBV10-1 TGCGCCAGCAGTGAGTCTGGGACAGGGGGCACAGATACGCAGTATTTT CASSESGTGGTDTQYF
TRBD2 . TRBJ2-7 TRBV11-2 TGTGCCAGCAGCCTCCACACTAGCGGGGGAGGCGGGTACGAGCAGTACTTC CASSLHTSGGGGYEQYF
TRBD1 . TRBJ2-3 TRBV3-1/TRBV3-2 TGTGCCAGCAGCCAAGGGACAGGGGGTTCAGATACGCAGTATTTT CASSQGTGGSDTQYF
. . TRBJ2-5 TRBV5-1 TGCGCCAGCAGCTTGGGCGCGGCCAAAGAGACCCAGTACTTC CASSLGAAKETQYF
TRBD1 . TRBJ1-5 TRBV6-6 TGTGCCAGCAAGGCCTCACAGGGGTATCAGCCCCAGCATTTT CASKASQGYQPQHF
TRBD2 . TRBJ2-1 TRBV10-2 TGCGCCAGCAGTGGGGACAGCGGGGGGCCAAGCTCCTACAATGAGCAGTTCTTC CASSGDSGGPSSYNEQFF